The subject of this entry is one T cell receptor (beta chain). The study ran its PCR with 60 Vbeta and 13 Jbeta primers. The method was immunoSEQ multiplex PCR; TCRdb's version includes in-frame clones alone and lacks a portion of them. Here the sample table reports some 82,000 clones. In germline, CDR1 is LNHDA, CDR2 SQIVND (reference sequence). This CDR3 contains 14 residues. The V gene end was trimmed by 5 bases and the J gene end by 7 bases; junction bases not matched to a gene: 7. The data stem from a study of cytomegalovirus exposure and HLA in healthy donors. Material for sequencing was PBMCs. The TCR was taken from a woman in her twenties or thirties in good health and CMV-seronegative. The V and J genes are TRBV19 and TRBJ1-2; 10 nucleotides agree with TRBD1. CDR3 nucleotide sequence: TGTGCCAGTAGTCCAAGCCGACAGGGGGCTGGCTACACCTTC. This encodes CASSPSRQGAGYTF.